One and the same sample provided the 7 T cell receptor beta chains below, sequenced in a study of blood T cell repertoires in COVID-19. The repertoire was sequenced with immunoSEQ multiplex PCR; TCRdb's copy has only in-frame clones and lacks some. The data contain some 380,000 clones, roughly 89% of them singletons. Specimen: peripheral blood. These receptors were taken from a man aged 18-30 years with active or convalescent COVID-19.

CDR3 loop: CASSPTGAYEQYF. CDR3 nucleotides: TGTGCCAGCAGCCCGACAGGGGCCTACGAGCAGTACTTC. V and J are TRBV12-3 or TRBV12-4 and TRBJ2-7, with 8 bases that match TRBD1. The CDR3 contains 13 residues. Losses at the gene ends were 6 bases for V and 2 bases for J; bases not matched to a gene: 3.

Comments on this clone: Germline is not matched at one junction end, which may reflect a read error. Other DNA sequences within the sample encode an identical CDR3. The chain combines TRBV20-1 with TRBJ1-6; D is ambiguous. CDR1 is DFQATT, CDR2 SNEGSKA, per germline (reference sequence). The CDR3 contains 11 residues. CDR3 in DNA: TGCAGTGCTGGCTCCAATTCACCCCTTCACTTT. It specifies CSAGSNSPLHF.

This clone was detected only once. The chain combines TRBV6-5 with TRBJ1-4; D gene uncertain. CDR1 and CDR2 (germline): MNHEY, SVGAGI. Deletions cut 0 bases from V and 5 bases from J, with 10 bases between. The CDR3 consists of 15 residues. Written as DNA, the CDR3 is TGTGCCAGCAGTTACTCCTGGACTCTAAATGAAAAACTGTTTTTT. Amino acids: CASSYSWTLNEKLFF.

The rearrangement uses TRBV2 and TRBJ2-7, with 7 bases fitting TRBD2. This CDR3 comprises 16 residues. Germline assignment: CDR1 SNHLY and CDR2 FYNNEI. Trimming at V came to 8 bases and at J to 0 bases, leaving 13 bases not matched to a gene. The CDR3 coding sequence is TGTGCCAGCGGGGCCAGCGGGACCCTGGTCTCCTACGAGCAGTACTTC. Residues: CASGASGTLVSYEQYF.

This clone was counted only a few times. The V call is TRBV7-9, the J call TRBJ1-2; perhaps TRBD1 as D (6 bases). Trimming left V 2 bases short and J 4 bases short, with 14 bases between. This CDR3 is built from 15 residues. Germline assignment: CDR1 SEHNR and CDR2 FQNEAQ (reference sequence). In DNA form, the CDR3 reads TGTGCCAGCAGCTTAAGGGGGGGCACCCCCTATGGCTACACCTTC. It specifies CASSLRGGTPYGYTF.

This chain joins TRBV7-3 and TRBJ2-2, with D possibly being TRBD1 (7 bases). CDR1 is SGHTA and CDR2 is FQGTGA in the germline V gene. Trimming took 2 bases from V and 4 from J, leaving 26 bases between them. The CDR3 has 20 residues. This CDR3 reads CASSLGRPGRQGAGTGELFF. The CDR3 nucleotides read TGTGCCAGCAGCTTAGGGAGACCCGGGCGACAGGGAGCGGGCACCGGGGAGCTGTTTTTT.

This chain joins TRBV19 and TRBJ2-1; 7 bases are shared with TRBD2. Germline V gene lookup returns CDR1 LNHDA and CDR2 SQIVND (reference sequence). This CDR3 is 15 amino acids long. Trimming at V came to 4 bases and at J to 7 bases, leaving 10 bases not matched to a gene. The CDR3 loop reads CASSNWPGLNNEQFF. CDR3 nucleotides: TGTGCCAGTAGTAACTGGCCGGGACTAAATAATGAGCAGTTCTTC.